A few counts support the clone carrying this TCR beta chain. Its specificity is unknown. The CDR3 length is 13 residues. Germline V gene sequence: CDR1 SGHVS, CDR2 FQNEAQ. Deletions cut 5 bases from V and 6 bases from J, with 13 bases between. This sample stems from a study of metastatic and nonmetastatic thyroid tumors. Study details: Blood and tumor or nodule tissue repertoires from malignant and benign thyroid patients were compared.

How the authors handled the data: Variation in CDR3 across clinicopathological groups served as the basis for constructing a distant-metastasis classifier in papillary thyroid cancer. Via MiXCR, TCRdb re-called the PCR reads. TCRdb, not the authors, supplied the V and J calls. The data contain approximately 21,000 clones, 28% of them singletons. All patients reached thyroid surgery having received no treatment beforehand. General study results and limits: When malignant thyroid tumors were compared with benign nodules, TCR beta diversity was reportedly significantly higher in the malignant tumors. This held in both blood and tumor samples.

The clonotype comes from a male donor with papillary thyroid cancer or a benign thyroid nodule (not recorded which). Some clones in this sample may be carry-over from other donors' samples. Material: tumor tissue. The V gene is TRBV7-8, the J gene TRBJ1-2, with D possibly being TRBD1 (6 bases). In DNA form, the CDR3 reads TGTGCCAGCAGCCAAACAGGGTACGATGGCTACACCTTC. Translating gives CASSQTGYDGYTF. Variable domain in full (rest from reference TRBV7-8 and TRBJ1-2): GAGVSQSPRYKVAKRGQDVALRCDPISGHVSLFWYQQALGQGPEFLTYFQNEAQLDKSGLPSDRFFAERPEGSVSTLKIQRTQQEDSAVYLCASSQTGYDGYTFGSGTRLTVV.